What follows is one T cell receptor (beta chain) and its context. The antigen remains unidentified. The sample comes from a study of lymphopenia after photon versus proton radiotherapy. The study's findings and limits: Better survival with proton therapy was suggested as possible, not demonstrated. Post-nadir TCR diversity decline inversely tracked overall survival among those who died. Under photons, naive T cells and diversity fell while effector/memory populations rose. Post-nadir diversity loss with photons came from oligoclonal expansion, particularly CD8+ Temra cells.

Germline CDR1 reads MDHEN; CDR2 reads SYDVKM. The CDR3 has 15 amino acids. V shed 2 bases, J shed 2 bases, and the junction held 6 bases outside the gene matches. The method was immunoSEQ multiplex PCR; TCRdb's version includes in-frame clones alone and lacks a portion of them. The table has around 20,000 clones, approximately 84% seen once; the top ten hold 2.9%. This receptor was identified in a woman aged 50 to 60 with pancreatic cancer. V is TRBV28 and J is TRBJ2-7; 7 nucleotides match TRBD2. This material consisted of peripheral blood, taken from a patient treated with photon-based radiotherapy. The CDR3 DNA reads as TGTGCCAGCAGTTTACGGGAGGCCCGAACCTACGAGCAGTACTTC. Translating it yields CASSLREARTYEQYF.